Listed here are 11 T cell receptor beta chains from one sample, sequenced in a study of cytomegalovirus exposure and HLA in healthy donors. The study ran its PCR with 60 Vbeta and 13 Jbeta primers. Some clones are missing from TCRdb's copy, which holds only in-frame ones; the method was immunoSEQ multiplex PCR. The table has under 90,000 clones, approximately 90% seen once. Source material: PBMCs. The receptors were gathered from a man between 18 and 29 years old in good health and CMV-seronegative.

The chain links TRBV7-6 to TRBJ2-3, with 14 bases aligning to TRBD2. This CDR3 is built from 16 residues. The germline CDR1 and CDR2 sequences are SGHVS and FNYEAQ. The junction had 1 base not matched to a gene; V was cut back by 0 bases and J by 5 bases. The CDR3 region is CASSLAGTSGRDTQYF. The DNA for the CDR3 is TGTGCCAGCAGCTTAGCCGGGACTAGCGGGAGAGATACGCAGTATTTT.

This chain joins TRBV30 and TRBJ1-3; TRBD1 aligns across 7 bases. Losses at the gene ends were 1 base for V and 1 base for J; bases not matched to a gene: 1. CDR1 is GTSNPN, CDR2 SVGIG, per germline (reference sequence). The CDR3 consists of 14 residues. The CDR3 loop reads CAWSGRGSGNTIYF. CDR3 in DNA: TGTGCCTGGAGTGGCAGGGGGTCTGGAAACACCATATATTTT.

The chain recombines TRBV11-2 with TRBJ1-4; TRBD1 is a possible D gene (6 bases). The germline V gene has CDR1 SGHAT and CDR2 FQNNGV. The CDR3 sequence is 16 residues long. V was shortened by 3 bases and J by 8 bases, with 19 bases between the two germline ends. The CDR3 sequence: CASSLGTGGVLEKLFF. For the CDR3, the DNA is TGTGCCAGCAGCTTGGGCACTGGGGGCGTCTTAGAAAAACTGTTTTTT.

The rearrangement joins TRBV7-8 to TRBJ2-3, with D possibly TRBD2 on 6 matching bases. Germline CDR1 SGHVS, CDR2 FQNEAQ. V was clipped by 3 bases and J by 0 bases, with 25 bases between them. The CDR3 runs to 20 residues. This chain's CDR3 is CASSLSGTPILYASTDTQYF. The CDR3 DNA reads TGTGCCAGCAGCTTGTCCGGGACTCCGATTCTGTATGCTAGCACAGATACGCAGTATTTT.

The CDR3 spells CASSLAPAPVHEQYF. DNA of the CDR3: TGTGCCAGCAGCTTGGCTCCAGCGCCCGTCCACGAGCAGTACTTC. The chain joins TRBV5-6 to TRBJ2-7; D unresolved. The germline V gene encodes CDR1 SGHDT and CDR2 YYEEEE. This CDR3 comprises 15 residues. The V and J ends lost 0 bases and 5 bases respectively, with 15 bases between them.

V and J are TRBV5-1 and TRBJ2-2; D is possibly TRBD2 (6 bases). Germline V gene lookup returns CDR1 SGHRS and CDR2 YFSETQ. V lost 0 bases and J lost 0, with 6 bases in between. The CDR3 extends over 15 amino acids. This chain's CDR3 is CASSLGGANTGELFF. Here the CDR3 DNA reads TGCGCCAGCAGCTTGGGCGGGGCGAACACCGGGGAGCTGTTTTTT.

This chain connects TRBV28 to TRBJ1-2; D is possibly TRBD1 (5 bases). CDR3 length: 17 residues. V lost 5 bases and J lost 1, with 20 bases in between. The V gene's germline CDR1 is MDHEN and CDR2 SYDVKM. The CDR3 nucleotides are TGTGCCAGCAGTCCCCCCCGCCTGGGACTCCATAACTATGGCTACACCTTC. This translates into CASSPPRLGLHNYGYTF.

The chain joins TRBV30 to TRBJ2-2; tentative D call: TRBD1 (6 bases). V was cut by 3 bases and J by 0 bases, with 8 bases left in between. This CDR3 has 14 amino acids. In germline, CDR1 is GTSNPN, CDR2 SVGIG (reference sequence). The CDR3 is CAWSRGPNTGELFF. The DNA of the CDR3 is TGTGCCTGGAGCAGGGGCCCGAACACCGGGGAGCTGTTTTTT.

The CDR3 nucleotides read TGTGCCAGCAGCTACAACAGGGGGCAAGCTTTCTTT. It encodes CASSYNRGQAFF. This chain links TRBV6-5 with TRBJ1-1, with 9 positions matching TRBD1. Unmatched junction bases numbered 5, after V lost 6 bases and J lost 9 bases. Germline V lookup: CDR1 MNHEY, CDR2 SVGAGI. The CDR3 covers 12 residues.

Of note for this clone: Within the sample, other DNA sequences also encode this same CDR3. The chain joins TRBV29-1 to TRBJ2-1, with 10 bases that match TRBD2. Germline V lookup: CDR1 SQVTM, CDR2 ANQGSEA. This CDR3 comprises 13 residues. Unmatched junction bases numbered 5, after V lost 4 bases and J lost 8 bases. The CDR3 DNA reads TGCAGCGTTGGAGAGCTAGCGGGAGATGAGCAGTTCTTC. Translated: CSVGELAGDEQFF.

The V and J genes are TRBV29-1 and TRBJ2-3, with 13 bases aligning to TRBD2. Germline CDR1 and CDR2: SQVTM and ANQGSEA. V lost 7 bases, J lost 5 bases, and 12 bases stayed unmatched. The CDR3 has 16 residues. The CDR3 sequence: CSAIIGTSGTVDTQYF. CDR3 DNA: TGCAGCGCAATTATAGGGACTAGCGGGACGGTAGATACGCAGTATTTT.